The TCR beta chain described here comes from a study of T cells after yellow fever vaccination (dated by TCRdb to about 2019). Some background on the complete study: The SMART-Seq v4 Ultra Low Input RNA kit was used to prepare libraries from fractions with low cell numbers. Blood was collected at multiple timepoints before and after primary and secondary immunization, and bulk PBMC replicates and cell subsets were isolated. To track T-cell clones before and after primary and booster YFV17D yellow fever vaccination, bulk TCR alpha and beta repertoires were sequenced longitudinally. Two healthy male donors, one aged 18 to 29 and one aged 30 to 39 years, were included in the cohort.

Here is what the overall study found, with its caveats: The secondary T-cell response was found to be weaker but faster than the primary response, with a peak reached on day 5 rather than on day 15. The study included only two donors, which limits how far the findings can be generalized. Most clones expanded after primary vaccination (96% of CD4 and over 80% of CD8) were re-detected after the booster, suggesting that broad memory maintenance occurred. A small fraction of clonotypes showed up in both the CD4 and CD8 compartments, probably as a result of convergent recombination. FACS-sorted repertoires could contain abundant contaminating clonotypes from the bulk population, so computational filtering was required.

The germline ends are 7 bases apart after V is trimmed by 3 bases and J by 7 bases. The CDR3 runs 12 amino acids, cysteine and phenylalanine included. The only DNA kept is the CDR3, 36 bases in frame from the first base. Taken from the germline V gene, the CDR1 and CDR2 loops are SGHAT and FQNNGV. This clonotype was counted at least ten times. What antigen it recognizes has not been identified. It has no much larger one-base neighbor in the sample; base qualities were not kept. TCR cDNA was synthesized by 5'RACE template switching, which introduced a universal primer site and unique molecular identifiers. Priming for cDNA synthesis came from both the TCR alpha and TCR beta constant segments. Library amplification involved two PCR steps, and the second step added sample barcodes and sequencing adapters. Sequencing of libraries was performed on Illumina HiSeq 2500 (2x100 bp) or NovaSeq (2x150 bp). In the paper's pipeline: Demultiplexing of reads and collapsing into UMI consensus sequences were performed with MIGEC, and V(D)J alignment was carried out with MiXCR. Vaccine-responding clonotypes were identified with edgeR using replicate PBMC samples, with FDR below 0.01 and a log2 fold change above 5 up to day 15 being required. CD4 or CD8 identity was assigned to each bulk clonotype according to whether the clonotype was present at higher abundance in the sequenced CD4 repertoire or the sequenced CD8 repertoire. TCRdb reprocessing: public reads trimmed at Q25 with fastp, clones called with MiXCR, in-frame beta chains kept. Each entry is one CDR3 protein sequence, shown with its most common DNA and genes. The V and J calls were not made by the authors but by TCRdb's processing. The sample has some 68,000 distinct CDR3 sequences on record, 6.5% of them singletons. The top ten constitute roughly 35% of the sample.

According to the study, the label for this sample's treatment or condition signals: live attenuated yellow fever vaccine strain. PBMCs were isolated from peripheral blood using a standard Ficoll-Paque protocol. Dynabeads CD4 and CD8 positive selection kits were used to isolate the CD4 and CD8 T-cell fractions. RNA was extracted with TriZol from bulk PBMCs, CD4 and CD8 fractions, and dextramer-positive and dextramer-negative fractions. The sequence joins TRBV11-2 to TRBJ2-1; the D gene is unclear. The material sequenced was CD8+ T cells sorted from PBMCs, taken more than 40 days after the first yellow fever vaccination. The TCR was taken from a young man who received the YFV17D yellow fever vaccine. The CDR3 is CASSFYSNEQFF. The nucleotide sequence is given as TGTGCCAGCAGCTTCTACAGTAATGAGCAGTTCTTC. The CDR3, completed at both ends by the reference TRBV11-2 and TRBJ2-1 genes, gives the full variable domain EAGVAQSPRYKIIEKRQSVAFWCNPISGHATLYWYQQILGQGPKLLIQFQNNGVVDDSQLPKDRFSAERLKGVDSTLKIQPAKLEDSAVYLCASSFYSNEQFFGPGTRLTVL.